The rows below give T cell receptor beta chains drawn from one sample of a study of CD8 T cells in Susac syndrome. TCRdb re-analysed the immunoSEQ multiplex PCR reads in MiXCR, keeping a single row per CDR3 protein. The top ten clones hold approximately 0.4% of a sample with about 73,000 distinct CDR3 sequences, roughly 95% of them seen once. Material: CD8+ T cells from PBMCs. The receptors come from a human donor with multiple sclerosis. Both conserved end residues are part of each CDR3. A D gene is named only where the DNA matches it firmly. Clone sizes are given selectively: once, few, many, or a class where the clone is expanded.

j_call	clone_size	v_call	d_call	cdr3_aa	cdr3_nt
TRBJ2-7	-	TRBV5-4	TRBD2	CASSSGPGLAYEQYF	TGTGCCAGCAGCTCAGGACCGGGACTAGCCTACGAGCAGTACTTC
TRBJ2-6	-	TRBV9	-	CASSVAGTSGANVLTF	TGTGCCAGCAGCGTAGCGGGCACCTCTGGGGCCAACGTCCTGACTTTC
TRBJ2-2	-	TRBV5-8	TRBD1	CASRDRGLTGELFF	TGTGCCAGCCGGGACAGGGGTTTAACCGGGGAGCTGTTTTTT
TRBJ2-3	-	TRBV6-1	TRBD1	CASSEWTGVGDTQYF	TGTGCCAGCAGTGAATGGACAGGAGTAGGCGATACGCAGTATTTT
TRBJ1-1	once	TRBV27	-	CASSRTPDAEAFF	TGTGCCAGCAGTCGGACACCGGACGCTGAAGCTTTCTTT
TRBJ2-5	-	TRBV27	TRBD1	CASSPITGGETQYF	TGTGCCAGCAGTCCAATCACAGGGGGCGAGACCCAGTACTTC
TRBJ2-7	-	TRBV11-2	-	CASSLFVADYEQYF	TGTGCCAGCAGCTTATTCGTCGCAGACTACGAGCAGTACTTC
TRBJ2-3	once	TRBV7-2	-	CASSSWTEFTDTQYF	TGTGCCAGCAGCTCCTGGACAGAATTCACAGATACGCAGTATTTT
TRBJ2-4	-	TRBV6-6	-	CASSYTRLAKNIQYF	TGTGCCAGCAGTTACACGCGACTAGCCAAAAACATTCAGTACTTC
TRBJ1-5	-	TRBV18	-	CASSPPYGDPHDNQPQHF	TGTGCCAGCTCACCACCCTACGGGGACCCTCACGACAATCAGCCCCAGCATTTT
TRBJ2-7	-	TRBV4-1	-	CASSHGVLYEQYF	TGCGCCAGCAGCCATGGGGTCCTCTACGAGCAGTACTTC
TRBJ2-7	-	TRBV20-1	TRBD2	CSAHTGRGSSYEQYF	TGCAGTGCCCACACGGGGAGGGGTAGCTCCTACGAGCAGTACTTC
TRBJ1-1	-	TRBV30	-	CAWDQGSEAFF	TGTGCCTGGGATCAGGGGAGCGAAGCTTTCTTT
TRBJ2-1	-	TRBV7-6	TRBD2	CASSPPRTSGSGYNEQFF	TGTGCCAGCAGCCCCCCCAGGACTAGCGGGAGTGGCTACAATGAGCAGTTCTTC